This TCR beta chain was documented in a study of cytomegalovirus exposure and HLA in healthy donors. Overall study results and limits: Among the most significant clusters, several appeared linked to common viral pathogens in a later analysis. Rare TCR sequences dominated, though some public TCRs recurred in many donors.

About this clone: Its antigen remains unknown.

Trimming took off 0 bases at V and 11 bases at J, with 16 bases between the two ends. The CDR3 covers 14 residues. CDR1 is MGHRA, CDR2 YSYEKL, per germline. In the PCR, 60 Vbeta and 13 Jbeta primers were used. Only in-frame clones appear in the TCRdb table, and some are missing; sequencing was by immunoSEQ multiplex PCR. Altogether some 150,000 clones are present, approximately 80% being singletons, with the ten largest covering more than 3.5%. The chain employs TRBV4-1 and TRBJ1-1, with a weak D call TRBD1 (5 bases). The sequenced material came from PBMCs. This clonotype was obtained from a man aged 25 to 40 in good health and CMV-seropositive. CDR3 nucleotides: TGCGCCAGCAGCCAAGAGGGGGGAGGGTTCAGGGCTTTCTTT. Its translation: CASSQEGGGFRAFF.